The T cell receptor beta chain under discussion was sequenced for a study of blood T cells in healthy people across ages. Extracted total RNA amounted to at least 5 micrograms for each sample. It was with a sample-barcoded 5' primer and a J-beta primer mix that a second PCR of roughly 7 to 12 cycles was run. Through a template-switch adaptor with 12 random nucleotides, each cDNA molecule received a tag. All samples gave at least 2.5 million CDR3-containing paired-end reads. TCRdb used MiXCR to reprocess the 5' RACE reads, holding one entry per CDR3 protein. The table includes about 1.1 million distinct CDR3 sequences, approximately 38% detected once. This clonotype appeared a few times. Sequenced material: blood. The TCR was taken from a man between 18 and 35 years old in good health.

CDR3 sequence: CSARAPDTQYF. The CDR3 DNA reads TGCAGTGCTAGAGCCCCAGATACGCAGTATTTT. This chain connects TRBV20-1 to TRBJ2-3; D is unresolved. V shed 1 base and J shed 4 bases, with 3 bases lying between them. The CDR3 consists of 11 residues. CDR1 and CDR2 (germline): DFQATT, SNEGSKA (reference sequence).